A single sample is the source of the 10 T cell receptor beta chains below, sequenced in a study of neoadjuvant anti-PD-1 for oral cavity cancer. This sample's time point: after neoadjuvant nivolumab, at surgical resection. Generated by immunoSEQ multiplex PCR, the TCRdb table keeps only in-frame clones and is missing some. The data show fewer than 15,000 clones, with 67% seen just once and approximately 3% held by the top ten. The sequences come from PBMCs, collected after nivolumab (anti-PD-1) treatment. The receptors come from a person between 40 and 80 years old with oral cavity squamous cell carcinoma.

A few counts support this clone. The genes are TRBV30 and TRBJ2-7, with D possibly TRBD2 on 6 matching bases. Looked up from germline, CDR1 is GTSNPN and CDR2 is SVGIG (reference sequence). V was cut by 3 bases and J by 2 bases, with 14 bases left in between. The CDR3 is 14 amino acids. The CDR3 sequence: CAWRMRDATYEQYF. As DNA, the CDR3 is TGTGCCTGGAGGATGCGGGATGCTACCTACGAGCAGTACTTC.

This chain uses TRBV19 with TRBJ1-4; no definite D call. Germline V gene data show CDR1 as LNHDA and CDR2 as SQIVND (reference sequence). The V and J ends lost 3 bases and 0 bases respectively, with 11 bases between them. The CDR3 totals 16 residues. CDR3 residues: CASSISLQTTNEKLFF. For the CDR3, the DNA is TGTGCCAGTAGTATCTCCCTACAGACAACTAATGAAAAACTGTTTTTT.

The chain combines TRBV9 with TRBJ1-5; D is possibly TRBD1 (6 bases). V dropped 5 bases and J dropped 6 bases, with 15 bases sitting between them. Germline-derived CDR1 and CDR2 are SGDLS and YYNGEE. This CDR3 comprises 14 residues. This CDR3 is CASSGVGAGQPQHF. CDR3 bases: TGTGCCAGCAGTGGAGTGGGGGCAGGTCAGCCCCAGCATTTT.

The CDR3 protein is CASSEGGRETQYF. The CDR3 region has the DNA TGTGCCAGCAGCGAGGGTGGACGAGAGACCCAGTACTTC. The rearrangement joins TRBV7-3 to TRBJ2-5; TRBD2 might be the D (5 bases). The CDR3 spans 13 residues. Germline CDR1 is SGHTA and CDR2 is FQGTGA. Trimming shortened V by 5 bases and J by 4 bases, and 11 bases separated the two germline ends.

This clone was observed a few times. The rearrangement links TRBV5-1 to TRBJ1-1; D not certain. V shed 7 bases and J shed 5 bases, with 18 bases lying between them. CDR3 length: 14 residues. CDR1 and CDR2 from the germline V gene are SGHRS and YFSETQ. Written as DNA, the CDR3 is TGCGCCAGCTATTACTCAAACCCCGGGACTGAAGCTTTCTTT. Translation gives CASYYSNPGTEAFF.

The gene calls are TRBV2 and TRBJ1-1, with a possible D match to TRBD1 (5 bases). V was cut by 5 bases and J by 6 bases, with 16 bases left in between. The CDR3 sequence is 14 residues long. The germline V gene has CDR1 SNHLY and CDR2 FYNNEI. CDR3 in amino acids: CASSPGTGRAEAFF. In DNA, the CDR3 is TGTGCCAGCAGTCCGGGGACGGGGAGAGCTGAAGCTTTCTTT.

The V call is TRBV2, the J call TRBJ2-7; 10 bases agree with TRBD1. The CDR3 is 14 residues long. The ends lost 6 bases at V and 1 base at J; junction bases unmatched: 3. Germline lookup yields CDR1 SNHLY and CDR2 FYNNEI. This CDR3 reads CASRSGQGSYEQYF. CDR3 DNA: TGTGCCAGCAGGTCGGGACAGGGGTCCTACGAGCAGTACTTC.

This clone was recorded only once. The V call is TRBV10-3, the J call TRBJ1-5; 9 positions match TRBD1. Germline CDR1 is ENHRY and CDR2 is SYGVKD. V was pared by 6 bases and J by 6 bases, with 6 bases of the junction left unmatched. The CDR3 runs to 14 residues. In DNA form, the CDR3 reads TGTGCCATCAGCTCACAGGGGGCTGGTCAGCCCCAGCATTTT. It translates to CAISSQGAGQPQHF.

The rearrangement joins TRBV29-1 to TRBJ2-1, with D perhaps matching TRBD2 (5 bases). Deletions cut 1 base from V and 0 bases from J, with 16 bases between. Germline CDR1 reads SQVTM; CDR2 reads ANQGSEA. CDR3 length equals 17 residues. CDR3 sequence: CSVEGLRSGSSYNEQFF. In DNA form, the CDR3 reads TGCAGCGTTGAAGGGCTTCGAAGCGGCAGCTCCTACAATGAGCAGTTCTTC.

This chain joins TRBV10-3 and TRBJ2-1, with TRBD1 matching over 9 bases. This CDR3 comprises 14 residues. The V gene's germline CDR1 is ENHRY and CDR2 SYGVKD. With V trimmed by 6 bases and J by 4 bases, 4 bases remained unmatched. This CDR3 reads CAIRPGQGYNEQFF. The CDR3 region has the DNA TGTGCCATCAGACCGGGACAGGGTTACAATGAGCAGTTCTTC.